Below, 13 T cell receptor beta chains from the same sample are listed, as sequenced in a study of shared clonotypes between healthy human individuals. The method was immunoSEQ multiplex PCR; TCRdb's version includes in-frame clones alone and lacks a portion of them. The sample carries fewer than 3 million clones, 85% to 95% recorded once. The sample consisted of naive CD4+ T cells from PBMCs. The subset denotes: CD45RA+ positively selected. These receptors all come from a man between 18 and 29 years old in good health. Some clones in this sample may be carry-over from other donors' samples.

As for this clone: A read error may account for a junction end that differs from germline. CDR3 sequence reads: CASSVAQGSYNKQFF. The CDR3 DNA reads TGTGCCAGCAGCGTGGCTCAGGGTTCCTACAATAAGCAGTTCTTC. This chain joins TRBV9 and TRBJ2-1; tentative D call: TRBD1 (5 bases). Germline CDR1 and CDR2: SGDLS and YYNGEE. The CDR3 is 15 amino acids.

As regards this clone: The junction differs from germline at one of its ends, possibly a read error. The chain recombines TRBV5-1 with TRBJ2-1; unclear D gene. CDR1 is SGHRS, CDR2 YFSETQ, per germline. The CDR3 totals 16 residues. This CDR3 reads CASGLTVFSSYNEQFF. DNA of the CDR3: TGCGCCAGCGGCTTAACTGTTTTTAGCTCCTACAATGAGCAGTTCTTC.

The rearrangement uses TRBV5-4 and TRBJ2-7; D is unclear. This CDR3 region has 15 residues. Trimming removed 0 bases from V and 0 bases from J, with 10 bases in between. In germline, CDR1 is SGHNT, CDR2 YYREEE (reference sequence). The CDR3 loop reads CASSLGDPSSYEQYF. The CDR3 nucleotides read TGTGCCAGCAGCTTGGGTGACCCAAGCTCCTACGAGCAGTACTTC.

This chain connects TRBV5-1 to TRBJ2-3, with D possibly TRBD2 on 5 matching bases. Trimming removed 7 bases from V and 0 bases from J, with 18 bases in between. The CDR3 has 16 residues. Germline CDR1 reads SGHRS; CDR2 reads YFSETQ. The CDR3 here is CASSDSPGGSTDTQYF. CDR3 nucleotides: TGCGCCAGCTCCGATAGCCCAGGCGGGAGCACAGATACGCAGTATTTT.

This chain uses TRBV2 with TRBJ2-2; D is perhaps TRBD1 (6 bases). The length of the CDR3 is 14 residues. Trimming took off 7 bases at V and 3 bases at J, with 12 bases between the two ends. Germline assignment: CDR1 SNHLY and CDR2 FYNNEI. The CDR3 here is CASKNRVDTGELFF. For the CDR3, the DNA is TGTGCCAGCAAAAACAGGGTTGACACCGGGGAGCTGTTTTTT.

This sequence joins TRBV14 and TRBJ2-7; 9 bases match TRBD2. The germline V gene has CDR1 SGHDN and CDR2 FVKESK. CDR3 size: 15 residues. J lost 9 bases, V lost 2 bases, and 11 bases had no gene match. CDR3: CASSQMSGRFSVQYF. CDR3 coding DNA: TGTGCCAGCAGCCAAATGAGCGGGAGGTTCTCTGTGCAGTACTTC. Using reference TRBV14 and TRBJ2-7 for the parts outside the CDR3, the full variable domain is EAGVTQFPSHSVIEKGQTVTLRCDPISGHDNLYWYRRVMGKEIKFLLHFVKESKQDESGMPNNRFLAERTGGTYSTLKVQPAELEDSGVYFCASSQMSGRFSVQYFGPGTRLTVT.

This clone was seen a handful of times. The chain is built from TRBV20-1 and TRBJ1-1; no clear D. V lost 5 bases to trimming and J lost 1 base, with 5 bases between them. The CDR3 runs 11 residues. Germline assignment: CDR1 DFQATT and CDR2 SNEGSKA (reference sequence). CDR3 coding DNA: TGCAGTGCTGACAAGAACACTGAAGCTTTCTTT. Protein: CSADKNTEAFF.

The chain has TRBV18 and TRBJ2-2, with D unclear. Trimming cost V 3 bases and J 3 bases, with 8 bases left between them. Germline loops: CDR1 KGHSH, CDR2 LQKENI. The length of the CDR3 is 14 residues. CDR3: CASSPGWHTGELFF. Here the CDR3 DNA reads TGTGCCAGCTCACCCGGCTGGCACACCGGGGAGCTGTTTTTT.

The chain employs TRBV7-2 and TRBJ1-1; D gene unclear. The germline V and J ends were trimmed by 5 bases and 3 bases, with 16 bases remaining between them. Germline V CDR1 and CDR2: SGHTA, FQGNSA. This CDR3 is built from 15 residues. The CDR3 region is CASSPNYGRDTEAFF. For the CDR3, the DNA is TGTGCCAGCAGCCCAAACTACGGACGGGACACTGAAGCTTTCTTT.

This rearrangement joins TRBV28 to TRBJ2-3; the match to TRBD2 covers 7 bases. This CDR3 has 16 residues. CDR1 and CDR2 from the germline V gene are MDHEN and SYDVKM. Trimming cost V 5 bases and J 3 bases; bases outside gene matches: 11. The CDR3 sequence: CASSPWEGPSTDTQYF. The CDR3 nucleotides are TGTGCCAGCAGTCCTTGGGAGGGTCCGAGTACAGATACGCAGTATTTT.

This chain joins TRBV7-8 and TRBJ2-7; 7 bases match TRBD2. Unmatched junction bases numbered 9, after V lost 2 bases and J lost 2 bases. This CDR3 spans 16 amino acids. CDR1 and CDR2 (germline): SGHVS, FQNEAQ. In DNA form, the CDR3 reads TGTGCCAGCAGCTTAAGGCCTATAGCGGGCGCCTACGAGCAGTACTTC. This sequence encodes CASSLRPIAGAYEQYF.

The CDR3 reads CSVEVRSTQYF. The CDR3 DNA reads TGCAGCGTTGAAGTACGTAGTACCCAGTACTTC. The rearrangement links TRBV29-1 to TRBJ2-5; D gene ambiguous. Trimming took 1 base from V and 8 from J, leaving 8 bases between them. The length of the CDR3 is 11 residues. Per germline, CDR1 SQVTM and CDR2 ANQGSEA.

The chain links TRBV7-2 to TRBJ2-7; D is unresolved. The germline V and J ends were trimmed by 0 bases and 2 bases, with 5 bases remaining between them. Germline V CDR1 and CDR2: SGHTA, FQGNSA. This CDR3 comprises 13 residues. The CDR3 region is CASSLARTYEQYF. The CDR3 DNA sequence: TGTGCCAGCAGCTTAGCGAGGACCTACGAGCAGTACTTC.